This T cell receptor beta chain was obtained from a study of T-cell reconstitution after alpha-beta-depleted transplantation in children. Study-wide results and limits: The study traced high day-60 TCRbeta diversity in some patients to surviving recipient T cells and thymic progenitors. Expanded graft clones numbering several hundred reportedly gave rise to alpha-beta T cells about two months after transplant. Newly generated T cells supplied most T-cell counts and diversity one year post-transplant.

TCRbeta library preparation incorporated unique molecular identifiers. A single record per CDR3 protein comes from TCRdb applying MiXCR to the PCR reads. Of some 600,000 distinct CDR3 sequences listed, under 15% are singletons. This CDR3 is 19 amino acids long. As concerns this clonotype: Its antigen is unidentified.

The chain uses TRBV21-1 and TRBJ2-6; no check of the table's D call, TRBD1, against the DNA was made. TRBV21-1 is a pseudogene. The sequence was collected from a male patient aged 10 to 17 who had a stem cell transplant for acute myeloid leukemia, so the T cells may come from the graft donor. The sample consisted of PBMCs, mostly from graft donor cells, taken 360 days after TCRalphabeta/CD19-depleted stem cell transplant. The CDR3 sequence: CASSKALWTGGAGANVLTF. CDR3 sequence (DNA): TGTGCCAGCAGCAAAGCGCTTTGGACAGGGGGCGCTGGGGCCAACGTCCTGACTTTC.